Listed here are 25 T cell receptor beta chains from one sample, sequenced in a study of T cell responses to AZD1222 COVID-19 vaccine. The assay was immunoSEQ multiplex PCR, and TCRdb's table has in-frame clones only and misses some. The sample records just under 150,000 clones, over 75% being singletons. The material sequenced was peripheral blood, taken 28 days after the second dose of the MenACWY control vaccine. The receptor set was obtained from an adult who received the MenACWY meningococcal vaccine as a control.

The chain carries TRBV5-8 and TRBJ2-7; D is unclear. In germline, CDR1 is SGHTS, CDR2 YDEGEE. V lost 6 bases, J lost 7 bases, and 17 bases lay in between. This CDR3 spans 13 amino acids. The CDR3: CASTPRVGKEQYF. CDR3 nucleotides: TGTGCCAGCACCCCCCGAGTGGGGAAGGAGCAGTACTTC.

The genes are TRBV7-2 and TRBJ1-2; 10 bases are shared with TRBD1. CDR3 length: 15 residues. From germline, CDR1 is SGHTA and CDR2 FQGNSA. The V gene end was trimmed by 5 bases and the J gene end by 4 bases; junction bases not matched to a gene: 7. CDR3 sequence (DNA): TGTGCCAGCAGCCCGACAGGGGGCGCGAGCTATGGCTACACCTTC. Protein product: CASSPTGGASYGYTF.

The CDR3 nucleotides are TGCGCCAGCAGCTTGTTGTCGGGACAGGGTAGCGAGCAGTACTTC. It is translated as CASSLLSGQGSEQYF. The genes are TRBV5-1 and TRBJ2-7, with 9 bases aligning to TRBD1. The CDR3 loop spans 15 amino acids. Trimming cost V 1 base and J 6 bases; bases outside gene matches: 8. The germline V gene has CDR1 SGHRS and CDR2 YFSETQ.

V and J are TRBV4-1 and TRBJ2-2, with 7 bases aligning to TRBD1. The CDR3 is made up of 16 amino acids. CDR1 and CDR2 from the germline V gene are MGHRA and YSYEKL. Losses at the gene ends were 3 bases for V and 5 bases for J; bases not matched to a gene: 9. Here the CDR3 reads CASSQRTGDSTGELFF. In DNA form, the CDR3 reads TGCGCCAGCAGCCAGAGAACAGGGGATTCAACCGGGGAGCTGTTTTTT.

This sequence joins TRBV3-1 (or the pseudogene TRBV3-2) and TRBJ2-3; TRBD2 aligns across 14 bases. In germline, CDR1 is LGHDT, CDR2 YNNKEL (reference sequence). The CDR3 has 15 residues. Germline trimming cut 6 bases from V and 4 bases from J; bases unmatched to any gene: 3. CDR3 DNA: TGTGCCAGCAGGACTAGCGGGAGGGCCCCAGATACGCAGTATTTT. It yields the protein CASRTSGRAPDTQYF.

The V gene is TRBV9, the J gene TRBJ2-3, with D hard to call. The V end was cut by 0 bases, the J end by 6 bases, with 8 bases between. CDR3 size: 13 residues. The V gene's germline CDR1 is SGDLS and CDR2 YYNGEE. The DNA for the CDR3 is TGTGCCAGCAGCGTAGGTCCAGAGGATACGCAGTATTTT. As protein: CASSVGPEDTQYF.

This chain joins TRBV24-1 and TRBJ2-7; 9 nucleotides agree with TRBD1. Germline loops: CDR1 KGHDR, CDR2 SFDVKD. The V and J ends lost 4 bases and 3 bases, in that order; junction bases with no gene match: 9. The CDR3 length is 16 residues. The CDR3 loop is CATSDPKQGANYEQYF. DNA of the CDR3: TGTGCCACCAGTGACCCGAAACAGGGGGCTAACTACGAGCAGTACTTC.

The chain couples TRBV7-6 to TRBJ1-3; 7 bases map to TRBD1. The CDR3 spans 17 residues. Germline trimming cut 1 base from V and 0 bases from J; bases unmatched to any gene: 6. Per the germline V gene, CDR1 is SGHVS and CDR2 is FNYEAQ. As DNA, the CDR3 is TGTGCCAGCAGCTTAGGCTCAGGGGGGCCCTCTGGAAACACCATATATTTT. This encodes CASSLGSGGPSGNTIYF.

The chain has TRBV6-5 and TRBJ1-2; D remains ambiguous. This CDR3 is built from 12 residues. Trimming took 4 bases from V and 8 from J, leaving 11 bases between them. Germline V gives CDR1 MNHEY, CDR2 SVGAGI. The CDR3 bases are TGTGCCAGCAGTTCCCGGGCTCTGGGCTACACCTTC. Translation: CASSSRALGYTF.

V is TRBV4-1 and J is TRBJ2-5; 8 bases fit TRBD2. The CDR3 sequence is 17 residues long. Germline V gene lookup returns CDR1 MGHRA and CDR2 YSYEKL. The J segment lost 4 bases and the V segment lost 1 base, leaving 11 bases of the junction unmatched. In nucleotides, the CDR3 is TGCGCCAGCAGCCAAGGAAGGAGTAGCGGGGCGATAGAGACCCAGTACTTC. This codes for CASSQGRSSGAIETQYF.

The V gene is TRBV5-1, the J gene TRBJ2-7; 7 nucleotides align to TRBD2. Trimming took 0 bases from V and 2 from J; bases not matched to a gene: 8. This CDR3 is built from 16 residues. Germline CDR1 reads SGHRS; CDR2 reads YFSETQ. The CDR3 bases are TGCGCCAGCAGCTTGGCGTCAGCGGGATCCCCCTACGAGCAGTACTTC. Translated, it gives CASSLASAGSPYEQYF.

The chain has TRBV6-5 and TRBJ2-2; TRBD1 agrees at 9 bases. The CDR3 totals 14 residues. V trimming: 4 bases; J trimming: 5 bases; junction bases outside the gene matches: 2. Germline-derived CDR1 and CDR2 are MNHEY and SVGAGI. The CDR3 coding sequence is TGTGCCAGCAGTTGGACAGGGGAAACCGGGGAGCTGTTTTTT. This sequence encodes CASSWTGETGELFF.

The chain couples TRBV7-2 to TRBJ1-6; D is possibly TRBD1 (5 bases). The germline V and J ends were trimmed by 5 bases and 0 bases, with 11 bases remaining between them. This CDR3 spans 16 amino acids. CDR1 SGHTA and CDR2 FQGNSA come from the germline V gene. The CDR3 loop reads CASSLLDSSYNSPLHF. CDR3 DNA sequence: TGTGCCAGCAGCCTACTTGACAGCTCCTATAATTCACCCCTCCACTTT.

The J gene is TRBJ1-6, the V gene TRBV3-1 (or the pseudogene TRBV3-2), with no clear D. Germline V gene lookup returns CDR1 LGHDT and CDR2 YNNKEL (reference sequence). This CDR3 contains 14 residues. Trimming cost V 3 bases and J 0 bases, with 3 bases left between them. CDR3 sequence: CASSHSSYNSPLHF. In nucleotides, the CDR3 is TGTGCCAGCAGCCACAGCTCCTATAATTCACCCCTCCACTTT.

The CDR3 sequence is CASSFRQGETQYF. CDR3 coding DNA: TGTGCCAGCAGCTTCAGACAGGGAGAGACCCAGTACTTC. The chain recombines TRBV7-2 with TRBJ2-5, with 7 positions matching TRBD1. Germline loops: CDR1 SGHTA, CDR2 FQGNSA. The CDR3 spans 13 residues. After removal of 3 bases from V and 4 bases from J, the junction contained 2 bases not matched to a gene. The full variable domain, with the rest looked up from reference TRBV7-2 and TRBJ2-5, is GAGVSQSPSNKVTEKGKDVELRCDPISGHTALYWYRQSLGQGLEFLIYFQGNSAPDKSGLPSDRFSAERTGGSVSTLTIQRTQQEDSAVYLCASSFRQGETQYFGPGTRLLVL.

The J gene is TRBJ2-2, the V gene TRBV7-3; 7 positions match TRBD2. CDR1 SGHTA and CDR2 FQGTGA come from the germline V gene. The CDR3 sequence is 18 residues long. The J segment lost 5 bases and the V segment lost 0 bases, leaving 12 bases of the junction unmatched. CDR3 coding DNA: TGTGCCAGCAGCTTAACGTCCCGAGGGTCGGGGGGAACCGGGGAGCTGTTTTTT. This encodes CASSLTSRGSGGTGELFF.

The genes are TRBV5-1 and TRBJ2-7, with 9 bases aligning to TRBD1. CDR1 is SGHRS, CDR2 YFSETQ, per germline. The CDR3 covers 17 residues. V shed 1 base and J 5 bases; nucleotides not matched to a gene: 13. CDR3 bases: TGCGCCAGCAGCTTGTCGTCAGGAACAGGGGGCATCGACGAGCAGTACTTC. It translates to CASSLSSGTGGIDEQYF.

In this sample, this clone turned up once. V gene TRBV3-1 (or the pseudogene TRBV3-2) combines with J gene TRBJ1-3, with D possibly TRBD1 on 5 matching bases. Per the germline V gene, CDR1 is LGHDT and CDR2 is YNNKEL (reference sequence). V lost 2 bases to trimming and J lost 14 bases, with 16 bases between them. The CDR3 sequence is 13 residues long. The chain's CDR3 is CASSQRGVGRVYF. In nucleotides, the CDR3 is TGTGCCAGCAGCCAAAGGGGAGTTGGTAGGGTATATTTT.

V is TRBV2 and J is TRBJ1-2; 9 positions match TRBD1. The germline gives CDR1 SNHLY, CDR2 FYNNEI. V lost 1 base and J lost 4; bases outside the gene matches: 7. This CDR3 is built from 16 residues. The chain's CDR3 is CASSEERTGAPYGYTF. CDR3 coding DNA: TGTGCCAGCAGTGAAGAGAGGACAGGGGCCCCCTATGGCTACACCTTC.

V and J are TRBV5-1 and TRBJ2-7; D is possibly TRBD1 (6 bases). V gave up 5 bases and J gave up 9 bases, with 21 bases separating them. This CDR3 region has 14 residues. CDR1 and CDR2 (germline): SGHRS, YFSETQ. In nucleotides, the CDR3 is TGCGCCAGCAGTACTAGGACAGACTACGACGGGCAGTACTTC. This sequence encodes CASSTRTDYDGQYF.

This clone has a handful of counts. V gene TRBV7-3 combines with J gene TRBJ2-7; D tentatively reads TRBD1 or TRBD2 (5 bases each). The CDR3 length is 15 residues. Trimming shortened V by 5 bases and J by 4 bases, and 18 bases separated the two germline ends. Per the germline V gene, CDR1 is SGHTA and CDR2 is FQGTGA. The CDR3 DNA reads as TGTGCCAGCAGCCTTGAGGGGTCCGGGAATTACGAGCAGTACTTC. Its translation is CASSLEGSGNYEQYF.

V usage is TRBV15 and J usage is TRBJ1-4; D might be TRBD1 (6 bases). The CDR3 length is 16 residues. V lost 4 bases to trimming and J lost 2 bases, with 14 bases between them. The germline V gene has CDR1 LNHNV and CDR2 YYDKDF (reference sequence). CDR3 nucleotide sequence: TGTGCCACCAGCACCGCCCATCAGGGGACTAATGAAAAACTGTTTTTT. Translating it yields CATSTAHQGTNEKLFF. Drawing the rest from reference TRBV15 and TRBJ1-4, the complete variable domain is DAMVIQNPRYQVTQFGKPVTLSCSQTLNHNVMYWYQQKSSQAPKLLFHYYDKDFNNEADTPDNFQSRRPNTSFCFLDIRSPGLGDTAMYLCATSTAHQGTNEKLFFGSGTQLSVL.

This sequence joins TRBV29-1 and TRBJ2-7; D remains ambiguous. Germline V gene lookup returns CDR1 SQVTM and CDR2 ANQGSEA. The CDR3 has 13 residues. Trimming stripped 4 bases from V and 4 bases from J, with 14 bases between. The CDR3 bases are TGCAGCGTTGTCAGTACGGCGGATTACGAGCAGTACTTC. Its protein product is CSVVSTADYEQYF.

DNA for the CDR3: TGTGCCAGTAGTCCCAGGGGTAAGACTGAAAAACTGTTTTTT. Its protein is CASSPRGKTEKLFF. The chain uses TRBV19 and TRBJ1-4, with D possibly matching TRBD1 (6 bases). CDR1 and CDR2 (germline): LNHDA, SQIVND (reference sequence). This CDR3 comprises 14 residues. The germline V and J ends were trimmed by 5 bases and 7 bases, with 14 bases remaining between them.

The V gene is TRBV19, the J gene TRBJ2-7; TRBD1 matches 7 bases. V was clipped by 6 bases and J by 0 bases; unmatched bases: 5. Germline lookup yields CDR1 LNHDA and CDR2 SQIVND (reference sequence). The CDR3 is made up of 14 amino acids. The CDR3 coding sequence is TGTGCCAGTAGCTCTGGGACAGTCTCCTACGAGCAGTACTTC. Protein product: CASSSGTVSYEQYF.